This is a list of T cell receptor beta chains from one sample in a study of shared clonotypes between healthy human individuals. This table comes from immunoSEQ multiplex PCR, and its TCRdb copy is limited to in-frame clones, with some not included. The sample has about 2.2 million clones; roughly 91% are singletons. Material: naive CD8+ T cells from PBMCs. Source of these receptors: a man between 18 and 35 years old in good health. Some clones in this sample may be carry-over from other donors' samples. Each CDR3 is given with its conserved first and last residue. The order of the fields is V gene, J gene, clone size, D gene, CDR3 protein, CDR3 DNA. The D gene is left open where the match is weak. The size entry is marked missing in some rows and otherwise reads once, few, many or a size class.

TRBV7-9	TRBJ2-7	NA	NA	CASSLVYQDSYEQYF	TGTGCCAGCAGCTTAGTTTACCAGGACAGCTACGAGCAGTACTTC
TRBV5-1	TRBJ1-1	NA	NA	CASSLEGVTEAFF	TGCGCCAGCAGCTTGGAGGGGGTAACTGAAGCTTTCTTT
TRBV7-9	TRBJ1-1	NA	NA	CASSLGAPVNTEAFF	TGTGCCAGCAGCTTAGGGGCCCCTGTGAACACTGAAGCTTTCTTT
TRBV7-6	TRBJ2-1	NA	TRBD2	CASSFRLAGARYNEQFF	TGTGCCAGCAGCTTCCGACTAGCGGGAGCGCGTTACAATGAGCAGTTCTTC
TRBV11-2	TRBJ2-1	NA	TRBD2	CASSLETSGYNEQFF	TGTGCCAGCAGCTTAGAAACTAGCGGGTACAATGAGCAGTTCTTC
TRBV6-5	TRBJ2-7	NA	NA	CASSPSPETLYEQYF	TGTGCCAGCAGTCCGTCCCCTGAAACGCTCTACGAGCAGTACTTC
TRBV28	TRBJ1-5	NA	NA	CASSLSQGSQPQHF	TGTGCCAGCAGTCTGTCACAGGGATCACAGCCCCAGCATTTT
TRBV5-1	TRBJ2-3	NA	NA	CASSLDRPLGIGDTQYF	TGCGCCAGCAGCTTGGATCGTCCCCTGGGGATAGGAGATACGCAGTATTTT
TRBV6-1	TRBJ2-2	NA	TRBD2	CANAGRDTGELFF	TGTGCCAACGCAGGGAGGGACACCGGGGAGCTGTTTTTT
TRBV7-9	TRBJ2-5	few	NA	CASSLDRGHNQAQYF	TGTGCCAGCAGCTTAGACCGGGGACATAACCAGGCCCAGTACTTC
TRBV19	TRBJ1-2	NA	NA	CASSKYFNYGYTF	TGTGCCAGTAGTAAATACTTTAACTATGGCTACACCTTC
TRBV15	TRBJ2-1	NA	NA	CATSRRDGEQFF	TGTGCCACCAGCAGAAGGGACGGTGAGCAGTTCTTC
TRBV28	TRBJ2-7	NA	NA	CASSLEEGPPSRYEQYF	TGTGCCAGCAGTTTAGAAGAGGGGCCACCCTCTCGGTACGAGCAGTACTTC
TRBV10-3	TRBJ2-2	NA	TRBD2	CAISPRLAGTPNTGELFF	TGTGCCATCAGCCCGAGACTAGCGGGAACCCCGAACACCGGGGAGCTGTTTTTT
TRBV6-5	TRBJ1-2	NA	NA	CASSYMGGNYGYTF	TGTGCCAGCAGTTACATGGGGGGGAACTATGGCTACACCTTC
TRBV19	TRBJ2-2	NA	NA	CASSIRQGYTGELFF	TGTGCCAGTAGTATCCGGCAGGGGTACACCGGGGAGCTGTTTTTT
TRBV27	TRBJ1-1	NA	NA	CASSQVRVLRKFTEAFF	TGTGCCAGCAGCCAAGTCCGCGTCCTTCGAAAGTTCACTGAAGCTTTCTTT
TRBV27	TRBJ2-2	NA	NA	CASSFIMTSGTGELFF	TGTGCCAGCAGCTTTATCATGACCTCGGGCACCGGGGAGCTGTTTTTT
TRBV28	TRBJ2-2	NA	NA	CASSPHHQLVLAGELFF	TGTGCCAGCAGTCCCCATCATCAGTTAGTTTTGGCCGGGGAGCTGTTTTTT
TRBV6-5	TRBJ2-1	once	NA	CASSYEGGSYNEQFF	TGTGCCAGCAGCTACGAGGGGGGGTCCTACAATGAGCAGTTCTTC
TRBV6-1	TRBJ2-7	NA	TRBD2	CASSEGTSGYEQYF	TGTGCCAGCAGTGAAGGGACTAGCGGCTACGAGCAGTACTTC
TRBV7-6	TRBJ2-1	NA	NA	CASSLAQGPSTEQFF	TGTGCCAGCAGCTTAGCGCAAGGACCATCGACTGAGCAGTTCTTC
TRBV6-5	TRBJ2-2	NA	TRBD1	CASSYLDRGGPGELFF	TGTGCCAGCAGTTACTTGGACAGGGGGGGACCCGGGGAGCTGTTTTTT
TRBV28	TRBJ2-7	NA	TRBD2	CASSPRTSSGEQYF	TGTGCCAGCAGTCCACGGACTAGCTCTGGCGAGCAGTACTTC
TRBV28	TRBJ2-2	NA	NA	CASDSPRETGELFF	TGTGCCAGCGATAGCCCGAGGGAGACCGGGGAGCTGTTTTTT
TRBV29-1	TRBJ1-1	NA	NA	CSVAGSLEAFF	TGCAGCGTTGCAGGGTCCCTTGAAGCTTTCTTT
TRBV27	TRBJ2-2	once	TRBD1	CASSPSTGMTNTGELFF	TGTGCCAGCAGTCCGTCGACAGGGATGACGAACACCGGGGAGCTGTTTTTT
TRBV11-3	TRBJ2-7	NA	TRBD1	CASSLTGEAYEQYF	TGTGCCAGCAGCCTGACAGGGGAAGCCTACGAGCAGTACTTC
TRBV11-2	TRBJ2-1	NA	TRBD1	CASSLGQSNEQFF	TGTGCCAGCAGCTTGGGACAGTCCAATGAGCAGTTCTTC
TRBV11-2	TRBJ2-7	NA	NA	CASSAPSRQVEQYF	TGTGCCAGCAGCGCGCCCTCCCGACAGGTTGAGCAGTACTTC
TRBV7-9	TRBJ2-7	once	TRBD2	CASSSPEPGTSGTTYEQYF	TGTGCCAGCAGCTCCCCGGAGCCCGGGACTAGCGGGACTACCTACGAGCAGTACTTC
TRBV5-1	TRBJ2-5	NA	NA	CASSLEENLQETQYF	TGCGCCAGCAGCTTGGAGGAGAATCTACAAGAGACCCAGTACTTC
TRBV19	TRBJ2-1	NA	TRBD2	CASSIDRLAGGNEQFF	TGTGCCAGTAGTATAGATCGGCTAGCGGGAGGCAATGAGCAGTTCTTC
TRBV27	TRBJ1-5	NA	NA	CASSSRGTSNQPQHF	TGTGCCAGCAGTTCGCGCGGGACAAGCAATCAGCCCCAGCATTTT
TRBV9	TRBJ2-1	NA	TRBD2	CASSGRLAGARNEQFF	TGTGCCAGCAGCGGGAGACTAGCGGGAGCGCGCAATGAGCAGTTCTTC
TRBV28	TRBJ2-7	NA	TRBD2	CASSSWWTSEYEQYF	TGTGCCAGCAGTTCGTGGTGGACTAGCGAATACGAGCAGTACTTC
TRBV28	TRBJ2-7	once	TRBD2	CASSSGTSGTKNSYEQYF	TGTGCCAGCAGTTCAGGGACTAGCGGGACTAAAAACTCCTACGAGCAGTACTTC
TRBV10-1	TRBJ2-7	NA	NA	CASSGRDGEQYF	TGCGCCAGCAGTGGCAGGGATGGCGAGCAGTACTTC
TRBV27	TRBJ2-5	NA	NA	CASSLFASQETQYF	TGTGCCAGCAGTTTATTCGCAAGTCAAGAGACCCAGTACTTC
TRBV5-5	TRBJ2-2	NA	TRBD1	CASSPGTVTGELFF	TGTGCCAGCAGCCCAGGGACAGTCACCGGGGAGCTGTTTTTT
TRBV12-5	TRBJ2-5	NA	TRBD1	CASGPGDRGYETQYF	TGTGCTAGTGGTCCCGGGGACAGGGGATATGAGACCCAGTACTTC
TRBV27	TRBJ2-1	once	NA	CASSLWPRGDEQFF	TGTGCCAGCAGTTTATGGCCTAGGGGGGATGAGCAGTTCTTC
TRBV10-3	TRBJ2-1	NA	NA	CAISAGEAPTGEQFF	TGTGCCATCAGTGCTGGAGAGGCGCCGACGGGTGAGCAGTTCTTC
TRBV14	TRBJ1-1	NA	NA	CASSQVRLSGNTEAFF	TGTGCCAGCAGCCAAGTTCGGCTTAGCGGGAACACTGAAGCTTTCTTT
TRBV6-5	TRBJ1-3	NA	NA	CASSYSWRGSRNTIYF	TGTGCCAGCAGTTACTCTTGGCGGGGGAGCAGAAACACCATATATTTT
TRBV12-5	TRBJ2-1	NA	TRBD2	CASGPPGLAGLHEQFF	TGTGCTAGTGGTCCACCGGGACTAGCGGGGCTTCATGAGCAGTTCTTC
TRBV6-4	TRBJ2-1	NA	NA	CASSARSSSYNEQFF	TGTGCCAGCAGTGCCAGGTCTAGCTCCTACAATGAGCAGTTCTTC
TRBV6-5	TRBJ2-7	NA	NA	CASSYAEISYEQYF	TGTGCCAGCAGTTACGCAGAAATCTCCTACGAGCAGTACTTC
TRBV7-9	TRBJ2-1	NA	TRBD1	CASSLTGQGYLGEQFF	TGTGCCAGCAGCTTAACGGGACAGGGTTATCTAGGTGAGCAGTTCTTC
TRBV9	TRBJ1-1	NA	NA	CASSEGTVNTEAFF	TGTGCCAGCAGCGAAGGGACGGTGAACACTGAAGCTTTCTTT
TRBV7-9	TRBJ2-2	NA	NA	CASSLFEAVTGELFF	TGTGCCAGCAGCTTATTTGAGGCGGTCACCGGGGAGCTGTTTTTT
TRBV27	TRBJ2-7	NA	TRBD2	CASSLLADPYEQYF	TGTGCCAGCAGTTTACTAGCGGACCCCTACGAGCAGTACTTC
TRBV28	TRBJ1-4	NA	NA	CASSLTGINEKLFF	TGTGCCAGCAGTCTGACAGGAATTAATGAAAAACTGTTTTTT
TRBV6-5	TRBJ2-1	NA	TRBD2	CASHQTGLVNEQFF	TGTGCCAGCCATCAAACGGGACTAGTCAATGAGCAGTTCTTC
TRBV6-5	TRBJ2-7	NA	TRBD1	CASSRDRGGSEQYF	TGTGCCAGCAGTCGAGACAGGGGGGGATCCGAGCAGTACTTC